This TCR beta chain was recorded in a study of cytomegalovirus exposure and HLA in healthy donors. The primer mix had 60 Vbeta and 13 Jbeta primers. TCRdb's table, derived via immunoSEQ multiplex PCR, lists solely in-frame clones and lacks some. The specimen's table records 45,000 to 60,000 clones. CDR1 MGHRA and CDR2 YSYEKL come from the germline V gene. The V segment lost 4 bases and the J segment 0 bases; nucleotides outside the gene matches: 4. CDR3 length: 16 residues. Those who donated were healthy bone marrow donors. The receptor's source is a male donor in good health and CMV-seronegative. The rearrangement joins TRBV4-1 to TRBJ2-3; 10 nucleotides line up with TRBD1. Sample: PBMCs. DNA of the CDR3: TGCGCCAGCAGCCGGGACAGGGGCCCTAGCACAGATACGCAGTATTTT. It yields the protein CASSRDRGPSTDTQYF.